This passage covers 26 T cell receptor beta chains from one sample sequenced in a study of shared clonotypes between healthy human individuals. Using immunoSEQ multiplex PCR, the repertoire was profiled, and TCRdb retains in-frame clones only, with some absent. The repertoire has 190,000 or so clones, 60% to 75% of them found once; the top ten carry about 10%. Sequencing was done on a sample of memory CD4+ T cells sorted from blood. Subset indicated: CD45RA-negative fraction. The receptor set was obtained from a man younger than 40 in good health.

The CDR3 loop reads CASSFFGGFGTEAFF. CDR3 in DNA: TGTGCCAGCAGTTTTTTCGGGGGTTTCGGCACTGAAGCTTTCTTT. The chain has TRBV28 and TRBJ1-1, with D perhaps matching TRBD1 (5 bases). The V and J ends lost 3 bases and 4 bases respectively, with 15 bases between them. The CDR3 has 15 amino acids. Germline V gene lookup returns CDR1 MDHEN and CDR2 SYDVKM.

This clone was seen a few times. This chain joins TRBV11-2 and TRBJ2-3, with TRBD1 identical over 9 bases. Germline V gives CDR1 SGHAT, CDR2 FQNNGV. This CDR3 contains 17 residues. V was pared by 4 bases and J by 2 bases, with 10 bases of the junction left unmatched. CDR3 amino acids: CASSSGQGWYDTDTQYF. CDR3 DNA: TGTGCCAGCAGCTCGGGACAGGGATGGTACGACACAGATACGCAGTATTTT.

As regards this clone: In the same sample, other DNA sequences code for this CDR3. The chain uses TRBV28 and TRBJ1-3; no reliable D call. The length of the CDR3 is 14 residues. Trimming shortened V by 5 bases and J by 0 bases, and 8 bases separated the two germline ends. The germline CDR1 and CDR2 sequences are MDHEN and SYDVKM. The CDR3 here is CASSPSGSGNTIYF. In DNA, the CDR3 is TGTGCCAGCAGTCCCAGCGGCTCTGGAAACACCATATATTTT.

The V call is TRBV27, the J call TRBJ2-7, with D unclear. V lost 6 bases and J lost 2, with 14 bases in between. Germline V CDR1 and CDR2: MNHEY, SMNVEV (reference sequence). The CDR3 spans 14 residues. The CDR3 DNA reads as TGTGCCAGCAGAACGGTGTGGAGAACCTACGAGCAGTACTTC. It yields the protein CASRTVWRTYEQYF.

V is TRBV19 and J is TRBJ2-7, with 9 positions matching TRBD2. Germline V CDR1 and CDR2: LNHDA, SQIVND (reference sequence). V dropped 4 bases and J dropped 2; count of bases not matched to a gene: 6. The CDR3 covers 15 residues. The DNA for the CDR3 is TGTGCCAGTAGTACTAGCGGGAATCCCACCTACGAGCAGTACTTC. Amino acids: CASSTSGNPTYEQYF.

This rearrangement joins TRBV5-1 to TRBJ2-1, with 11 bases lining up with TRBD2. Germline assignment: CDR1 SGHRS and CDR2 YFSETQ. The J segment lost 0 bases and the V segment lost 2 bases, leaving 4 bases of the junction unmatched. The CDR3 is 17 amino acids. CDR3 residues: CASSFLLAGDSYNEQFF. DNA for the CDR3: TGCGCCAGCAGCTTCTTACTAGCGGGAGACTCCTACAATGAGCAGTTCTTC.

This chain links TRBV27 with TRBJ2-7, with TRBD2 as a possible D gene (5 bases). CDR1 and CDR2 (germline): MNHEY, SMNVEV (reference sequence). The CDR3 length is 15 residues. Trimming stripped 5 bases from V and 6 bases from J, with 20 bases between. In nucleotides, the CDR3 is TGTGCCAGCAGTCGCGCCGGGGAGCTAGGGCGCGAGCAGTACTTC. As protein: CASSRAGELGREQYF.

CDR3 in amino acids: CASSPGGARGHNEQFF. CDR3 in DNA: TGCGCCAGCAGCCCGGGGGGGGCGAGGGGTCACAATGAGCAGTTCTTC. J is TRBJ2-1 and V is TRBV5-1, with 8 positions matching TRBD2. V dropped 4 bases and J dropped 5; count of bases not matched to a gene: 11. The CDR3 consists of 16 residues. CDR1 is SGHRS and CDR2 is YFSETQ in the germline V gene.

This clone was seen only a few times. The chain employs TRBV4-2 and TRBJ1-1; D perhaps matches TRBD1 (5 bases). The germline CDR1 and CDR2 sequences are LGHNA and YNFKEQ. The CDR3 extends over 13 amino acids. Trimming stripped 8 bases from V and 1 base from J, with 11 bases between. CDR3 amino acids: CASRRDPNTEAFF. CDR3 nucleotide sequence: TGTGCCAGCCGTCGGGACCCGAACACTGAAGCTTTCTTT.

The count of this clone is one. The V gene is TRBV5-4, the J gene TRBJ2-3, with D maybe TRBD1 (5 bases). V lost 10 bases and J 0 bases, leaving 21 bases between the germline ends. The CDR3 is made up of 16 amino acids. The germline V gene has CDR1 SGHNT and CDR2 YYREEE (reference sequence). The CDR3: CAWQDSGRISTDTQYF. CDR3 sequence (DNA): TGTGCCTGGCAGGATTCAGGGCGAATTAGCACAGATACGCAGTATTTT.

This chain links TRBV14 with TRBJ2-1; TRBD2 is a possible D gene (5 bases). V lost 4 bases, J lost 8 bases, and 6 bases lay in between. The germline CDR1 and CDR2 sequences are SGHDN and FVKESK. This CDR3 has 11 residues. The CDR3: CASSLEDEQFF. CDR3 DNA sequence: TGTGCCAGCAGCCTGGAGGATGAGCAGTTCTTC.

The chain has TRBV27 and TRBJ2-2, with 16 bases lining up with TRBD2. With 4 bases clipped from V and 6 bases from J, the junction kept 5 bases outside the gene matches. Germline V gives CDR1 MNHEY, CDR2 SMNVEV (reference sequence). This CDR3 has 17 amino acids. The CDR3 loop is CASSSGLAGGPAGELFF. For the CDR3, the DNA is TGTGCCAGCAGTTCGGGACTAGCGGGAGGGCCTGCCGGGGAGCTGTTTTTT.

This clone has just a few counts. The chain is built from TRBV6-1 and TRBJ2-7; possibly TRBD2 for D (6 bases). The CDR3 runs 13 residues. V shed 8 bases and J shed 2 bases, with 13 bases lying between them. CDR1 MNHNS and CDR2 SASEGT come from the germline V gene. The CDR3 is CASRRGRAYEQYF. The CDR3 nucleotides read TGTGCCAGCCGGAGGGGTCGGGCCTACGAGCAGTACTTC.

J is TRBJ2-7 and V is TRBV7-2; D tentatively fits TRBD1 or TRBD2 (5 bases each). V gave up 1 base and J gave up 4 bases, with 14 bases separating them. CDR1 is SGHTA and CDR2 is FQGNSA in the germline V gene. The CDR3 has 15 residues. CDR3 protein: CASSLGPGPSYEQYF. In DNA, the CDR3 is TGTGCCAGCAGCTTAGGGCCGGGGCCATCGTACGAGCAGTACTTC.

The rearrangement uses TRBV5-5 and TRBJ2-7, with unresolved D. This CDR3 contains 13 residues. Trimming stripped 1 base from V and 4 bases from J, with 9 bases between. Germline assignment: CDR1 SGHKS and CDR2 YYEKEE (reference sequence). CDR3 in amino acids: CASSLISSYEQYF. The CDR3 region has the DNA TGTGCCAGCAGCTTGATCTCTTCATACGAGCAGTACTTC.

V and J are TRBV5-1 and TRBJ2-2; D unclear. CDR3 length: 13 amino acids. Looked up from germline, CDR1 is SGHRS and CDR2 is YFSETQ. The V gene lost 3 bases and the J gene lost 2 bases, with 5 bases spanning the gap. The DNA for the CDR3 is TGCGCCAGCAGCTGGAGCAACACCGGGGAGCTGTTTTTT. Translating gives CASSWSNTGELFF.

The gene calls are TRBV7-3 and TRBJ2-1; tentatively, D is TRBD1 or TRBD2 (5 bases each). The V end was cut by 4 bases, the J end by 7 bases, with 11 bases between. Germline-derived CDR1 and CDR2 are SGHTA and FQGTGA. CDR3 size: 13 residues. The CDR3 sequence is CASSSGASNEQFF. CDR3 DNA: TGTGCCAGCAGCTCCGGGGCTTCGAATGAGCAGTTCTTC.

This chain joins TRBV7-2 and TRBJ2-4; 12 bases are shared with TRBD2. This CDR3 has 14 residues. The V segment lost 2 bases and the J segment 8 bases; nucleotides outside the gene matches: 1. In germline, CDR1 is SGHTA, CDR2 FQGNSA. This chain's CDR3 is CASSLLAGGHIQYF. The CDR3, as DNA: TGTGCCAGCAGCTTACTAGCGGGAGGGCACATTCAGTACTTC.

The genes are TRBV5-1 and TRBJ2-1; 9 nucleotides agree with TRBD1. Germline V gives CDR1 SGHRS, CDR2 YFSETQ. The CDR3 contains 15 residues. J lost 6 bases, V lost 4 bases, and 8 bases had no gene match. The CDR3 protein is CASSQGQGLVNEQFF. CDR3 DNA sequence: TGCGCCAGCAGCCAGGGACAGGGATTAGTCAATGAGCAGTTCTTC.

This clone appeared a few times. CDR3 DNA sequence: TGTGCCAGCAACGAGACAGGGACAAACTATGGCTACACCTTC. This encodes CASNETGTNYGYTF. The chain links TRBV9 to TRBJ1-2; 7 bases map to TRBD1. V shed 6 bases, J shed 2 bases, and the junction held 7 bases outside the gene matches. This CDR3 has 14 residues. CDR1 and CDR2 (germline): SGDLS, YYNGEE. The entire variable domain, with the rest obtained from reference TRBV9 and TRBJ1-2, is as follows: DSGVTQTPKHLITATGQRVTLRCSPRSGDLSVYWYQQSLDQGLQFLIQYYNGEERAKGNILERFSAQQFPDLHSELNLSSLELGDSALYFCASNETGTNYGYTFGSGTRLTVV.

The chain uses TRBV10-3 and TRBJ2-3; no definite D call. Germline lookup yields CDR1 ENHRY and CDR2 SYGVKD. V was pared by 9 bases and J by 2 bases, with 18 bases between. The length of the CDR3 is 15 residues. This CDR3 reads CAMRQTLTATDTQYF. The CDR3 region has the DNA TGTGCCATGCGACAAACCCTAACTGCCACAGATACGCAGTATTTT.

This chain uses TRBV5-5 with TRBJ1-2, with D uncertain. The CDR3 is made up of 15 amino acids. Deletions cut 3 bases from V and 6 bases from J, with 18 bases between. The V gene's germline CDR1 is SGHKS and CDR2 YYEKEE (reference sequence). The CDR3 loop is CASSSLGVKVHGYTF. As DNA, the CDR3 is TGTGCCAGCAGCTCGTTAGGAGTTAAAGTTCATGGCTACACCTTC.

The gene calls are TRBV18 and TRBJ2-3; perhaps TRBD2 as D (6 bases). Per germline, CDR1 KGHSH and CDR2 LQKENI. V was trimmed by 5 bases and J by 5 bases, leaving 17 bases between them. The CDR3 is 15 amino acids. CDR3 amino acids: CASSKRGTEGDTQYF. For the CDR3, the DNA is TGTGCCAGCTCAAAACGTGGGACTGAGGGAGATACGCAGTATTTT.

The chain uses TRBV7-2 and TRBJ2-5; 8 bases line up with TRBD1. The J segment lost 5 bases and the V segment lost 3 bases, leaving 5 bases of the junction unmatched. The germline V gene has CDR1 SGHTA and CDR2 FQGNSA. CDR3 length equals 14 residues. The CDR3 is CASSFDRGRETQYF. The CDR3 coding sequence is TGTGCCAGCAGCTTTGACAGGGGTAGGGAGACCCAGTACTTC.

This sequence joins TRBV7-8 and TRBJ2-3; D unclear. Germline assignment: CDR1 SGHVS and CDR2 FQNEAQ. Trimming took off 5 bases at V and 1 base at J, with 4 bases between the two ends. CDR3 length equals 12 residues. For the CDR3, the DNA is TGTGCCAGCAGCGGGGGCACAGATACGCAGTATTTT. Amino acid sequence: CASSGGTDTQYF.

The sample holds many counts of this clone. This chain uses TRBV29-1 with TRBJ1-1; no clear D. V lost 4 bases to trimming and J lost 1 base, with 1 base between them. Looked up from germline, CDR1 is SQVTM and CDR2 is ANQGSEA. This CDR3 is 10 amino acids long. Here the CDR3 reads CSVANTEAFF. CDR3 sequence (DNA): TGCAGCGTTGCGAACACTGAAGCTTTCTTT.